This TCR beta chain comes out of a study of identical twins. Template switching added a universal primer site; cDNA carried unique molecular identifiers. TCRdb re-analysed the 5' RACE reads in MiXCR, keeping a single row per CDR3 protein. The data show about 470,000 distinct CDR3 sequences, with about 24% seen just once and about 2.9% held by the top ten. This clonotype was seen only a few times. The antigen remains undetermined. The CDR3 covers 12 residues. Germline V lookup: CDR1 SEHNR, CDR2 FQNEAQ (reference sequence). Unmatched junction bases numbered 4, after V lost 5 bases and J lost 6 bases. The study's findings and limits: With abundant cord blood beta clonotypes, insertions were fewer; memory repertoires showed no such pattern.

The same specimen was also included in a second study, on T cells expressing NK-cell markers. That paper adds: The share of CD8+ T cells held by dominant NKG2C+ clonotypes was roughly 1.0-8% in several donors. No clear determination of HCMV specificity was made for expanded NKG2C+ T cell clones.

Specimen: CD4+ T cells sorted from blood. This chain joins TRBV7-9 and TRBJ2-7, with 7 nucleotides matching TRBD1. The clonotype was recovered from a woman under 30 in good health. CDR3 DNA: TGTGCCAGCAGCCCAAGACAGGGCGAGCAGTACTTC. It codes for CASSPRQGEQYF.